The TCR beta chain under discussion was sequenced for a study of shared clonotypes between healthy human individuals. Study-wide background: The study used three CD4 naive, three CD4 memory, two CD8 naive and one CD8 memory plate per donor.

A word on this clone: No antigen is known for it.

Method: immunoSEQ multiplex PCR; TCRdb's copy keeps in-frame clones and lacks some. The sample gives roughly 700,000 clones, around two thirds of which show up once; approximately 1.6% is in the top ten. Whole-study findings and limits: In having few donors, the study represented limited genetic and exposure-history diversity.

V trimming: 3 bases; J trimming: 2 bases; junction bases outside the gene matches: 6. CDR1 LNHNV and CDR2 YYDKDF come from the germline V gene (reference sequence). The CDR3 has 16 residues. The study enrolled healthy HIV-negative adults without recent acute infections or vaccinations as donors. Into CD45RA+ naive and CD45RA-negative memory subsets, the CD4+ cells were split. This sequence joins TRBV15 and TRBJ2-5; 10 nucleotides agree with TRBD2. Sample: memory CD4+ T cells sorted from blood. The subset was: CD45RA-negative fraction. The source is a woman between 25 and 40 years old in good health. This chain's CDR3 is CATSSASGSFQETQYF. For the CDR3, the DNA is TGTGCCACCAGCAGCGCTAGCGGGAGTTTTCAAGAGACCCAGTACTTC.